This TCR beta chain came from a study of cytomegalovirus exposure and HLA in healthy donors. Study-level information: Clustering assigned over 70% of the roughly 380 genotyped donors to the Caucasian-associated ancestry cluster. Study-level findings and limits: As confirmed in vitro, a few CMV-associated chains were specific for CMV antigens. Immune exposure information comprised only CMV serostatus.

Of note for this clone: As yet, its antigen is unknown.

PCR used 60 Vbeta primers and 13 Jbeta primers. TCRdb's table, derived via immunoSEQ multiplex PCR, lists solely in-frame clones and lacks some. The data contain approximately 140,000 clones, roughly 80% of them singletons. Germline CDR1 reads MDHEN; CDR2 reads SYDVKM. This CDR3 is built from 15 residues. Trimming took off 5 bases at V and 0 bases at J, with 11 bases between the two ends. The chain has TRBV28 and TRBJ1-3; D gene uncertain. Specimen: PBMCs. This clonotype originated in a woman aged 40 to 50 in good health and CMV-seropositive. The CDR3 here is CASSLLIGSGNTIYF. The CDR3 coding sequence is TGTGCCAGCAGTCTCCTCATCGGCTCTGGAAACACCATATATTTT.